A selection of T cell receptor beta chains follows, all from one sample in a study of blood T cell repertoires in COVID-19. The assay was immunoSEQ multiplex PCR, and TCRdb's table has in-frame clones only and misses some. There are roughly 200,000 clones in the sample; approximately 89% occur only once, and around 8% lies in the top ten. The sample comprised peripheral blood. Every receptor here comes from a woman between 55 and 75 years old with acute or convalescent COVID-19. CDR3s include the opening cysteine and the closing phenylalanine or tryptophan. The D gene is left open where the match is weak. Expanded clones get a size class; other rows say once, few or many, or leave the size out.

v_call: TRBV6-5; j_call: TRBJ1-1; d_call: TRBD1; clone_size: NA; cdr3_nt: TGTGCCAGCAGCCGCGTCCTGACAGGGGACACTGAAGCTTTCTTT; cdr3_aa: CASSRVLTGDTEAFF
v_call: TRBV2; j_call: TRBJ1-5; d_call: NA; clone_size: NA; cdr3_nt: TGTGCCAGCAGTGATCCGGGGCCCCAGCATTTT; cdr3_aa: CASSDPGPQHF
v_call: TRBV11-2; j_call: TRBJ1-1; d_call: NA; clone_size: once; cdr3_nt: TGTGCCAGCAGCTTATACAGCTACACTGAAGCTTTCTTT; cdr3_aa: CASSLYSYTEAFF
v_call: TRBV19; j_call: TRBJ1-2; d_call: NA; clone_size: NA; cdr3_nt: TGTGCCAGTAGTATAGATGGGGCGTACGGCTACACCTTC; cdr3_aa: CASSIDGAYGYTF
v_call: TRBV5-1; j_call: TRBJ2-7; d_call: NA; clone_size: NA; cdr3_nt: TGCGCCAGCAGCTTGGGAGGGACTGCTTCCTACGAGCAGTACTTC; cdr3_aa: CASSLGGTASYEQYF
v_call: TRBV28; j_call: TRBJ1-1; d_call: TRBD1; clone_size: NA; cdr3_nt: TGTGCCAGCAGTTCCGGAGGGGGCTTGAACACTGAAGCTTTCTTT; cdr3_aa: CASSSGGGLNTEAFF
v_call: TRBV14; j_call: TRBJ2-3; d_call: NA; clone_size: NA; cdr3_nt: TGTGCCAGCAGCTCCCTCCAGGATCCGGATACGCAGTATTTT; cdr3_aa: CASSSLQDPDTQYF
v_call: TRBV28; j_call: TRBJ2-3; d_call: TRBD2; clone_size: few; cdr3_nt: TGTGCCAGCACACCTTTGCTCATGGGGGGGAGGCGCACAGATACGCAGTATTTT; cdr3_aa: CASTPLLMGGRRTDTQYF
v_call: TRBV28; j_call: TRBJ2-2; d_call: TRBD2; clone_size: NA; cdr3_nt: TGTGCCAGCAGTTTGGGGGGGAGCACCGGGGAGCTGTTTTTT; cdr3_aa: CASSLGGSTGELFF
v_call: TRBV11-2; j_call: TRBJ1-2; d_call: NA; clone_size: NA; cdr3_nt: TGTGCCAGCAGCCCCTTGGTGCGTGGGGGGGCTGGTGGCTACACCTTC; cdr3_aa: CASSPLVRGGAGGYTF
v_call: TRBV5-5; j_call: TRBJ1-1; d_call: NA; clone_size: NA; cdr3_nt: TGTGCCAGCAGCTTGGGTGGGGGCAGGGTGAAAACTGAAGCTTTCTTT; cdr3_aa: CASSLGGGRVKTEAFF
v_call: TRBV7-3; j_call: TRBJ1-1; d_call: NA; clone_size: NA; cdr3_nt: TGTGCCAGCAGCTTGGTAGGGAGGGGTGAAGCTTTCTTT; cdr3_aa: CASSLVGRGEAFF
v_call: TRBV2; j_call: TRBJ1-2; d_call: TRBD1; clone_size: NA; cdr3_nt: TGTGCCAGCAGTAGACAGGGGATGGTCTATGGCTACACCTTC; cdr3_aa: CASSRQGMVYGYTF
v_call: TRBV5-1; j_call: TRBJ2-7; d_call: TRBD2; clone_size: NA; cdr3_nt: TGCGCCAGCAGCTTGGCCACTAGCGGGAGGCCCGACTACGAGCAGTACTTC; cdr3_aa: CASSLATSGRPDYEQYF
v_call: TRBV18; j_call: TRBJ2-3; d_call: TRBD2; clone_size: NA; cdr3_nt: TGTGCCAGCTCACGCGCGGGAGTGGATACGCAGTATTTT; cdr3_aa: CASSRAGVDTQYF
v_call: TRBV10-3; j_call: TRBJ1-2; d_call: NA; clone_size: NA; cdr3_nt: TGTGCCATCAGTGGAAGGGACTCCCAAAACTATGGCTACACCTTC; cdr3_aa: CAISGRDSQNYGYTF
v_call: TRBV19; j_call: TRBJ2-2; d_call: NA; clone_size: NA; cdr3_nt: TGTGCCAGTAGTAGCCCCACAGGGGCGGGAACCGGGGAGCTGTTTTTT; cdr3_aa: CASSSPTGAGTGELFF
v_call: TRBV19; j_call: TRBJ2-1; d_call: NA; clone_size: NA; cdr3_nt: TGTGCCAGTAGTATAGGCTCAGCCTACAATGAGCAGTTCTTC; cdr3_aa: CASSIGSAYNEQFF
v_call: TRBV3-1/TRBV3-2; j_call: TRBJ2-7; d_call: TRBD1; clone_size: NA; cdr3_nt: TGTGCCAGCAGCCCACGACAGGGTCTCTACGAGCAGTACTTC; cdr3_aa: CASSPRQGLYEQYF
v_call: TRBV15; j_call: TRBJ1-5; d_call: NA; clone_size: NA; cdr3_nt: TGTGCCACCAGCTTTGACAGATGGGATCAGCCCCAGCATTTT; cdr3_aa: CATSFDRWDQPQHF
v_call: TRBV29-1; j_call: TRBJ2-3; d_call: NA; clone_size: once; cdr3_nt: TGCAGCGTTTCCGGGAGACAGAGCACAGATACGCAGTATTTT; cdr3_aa: CSVSGRQSTDTQYF
v_call: TRBV13; j_call: TRBJ1-4; d_call: NA; clone_size: NA; cdr3_nt: TGTGCCAGCAGCTTAGGACAGTTGGGGGGTGAAAAACTGTTTTTT; cdr3_aa: CASSLGQLGGEKLFF
v_call: TRBV3-1/TRBV3-2; j_call: TRBJ1-2; d_call: TRBD1; clone_size: NA; cdr3_nt: TGTGCCAGCAGCGCCCGTACAGGGGTGGAGGGCTACACCTTC; cdr3_aa: CASSARTGVEGYTF
v_call: TRBV30; j_call: TRBJ1-5; d_call: TRBD1; clone_size: NA; cdr3_nt: TGTGCCTGGACGACAGGGGGTCAGCCCCAGCATTTT; cdr3_aa: CAWTTGGQPQHF
v_call: TRBV11-2; j_call: TRBJ2-7; d_call: TRBD2; clone_size: NA; cdr3_nt: TGTGCCAGCAGCGCGGGACTAGCGGGTGGGTACGAGCAGTACTTC; cdr3_aa: CASSAGLAGGYEQYF
v_call: TRBV11-3; j_call: TRBJ2-1; d_call: NA; clone_size: once; cdr3_nt: TGTGCCAGCAGCTTACTACTGGGGGCAAGAAATGAGCAGTTCTTC; cdr3_aa: CASSLLLGARNEQFF
v_call: TRBV18; j_call: TRBJ1-6; d_call: TRBD1; clone_size: once; cdr3_nt: TGTGCCAGCTCACCACAGGGGGCGCAAGGAGGTTCACCCCTCCACTTT; cdr3_aa: CASSPQGAQGGSPLHF
v_call: TRBV27; j_call: TRBJ1-1; d_call: NA; clone_size: NA; cdr3_nt: TGTGCCAGCAGTTTAGTCAAGAACACTGAAGCTTTCTTT; cdr3_aa: CASSLVKNTEAFF
v_call: TRBV7-6; j_call: TRBJ2-1; d_call: TRBD2; clone_size: few; cdr3_nt: TGTGCCAGCACCCAAGTGGGGCTAGCGGGAGGGTTAATCCCCAATGAGCAGTTCTTC; cdr3_aa: CASTQVGLAGGLIPNEQFF
v_call: TRBV28; j_call: TRBJ2-5; d_call: NA; clone_size: NA; cdr3_nt: TGTGCCACCACGACCTTCCAAGCGGACCAAGAGACCCAGTACTTC; cdr3_aa: CATTTFQADQETQYF
v_call: TRBV5-5; j_call: TRBJ2-6; d_call: NA; clone_size: NA; cdr3_nt: TGTGCCAGCAGCTTGGAGGGACTCTCTGGGGCCAACGTCCTGACTTTC; cdr3_aa: CASSLEGLSGANVLTF